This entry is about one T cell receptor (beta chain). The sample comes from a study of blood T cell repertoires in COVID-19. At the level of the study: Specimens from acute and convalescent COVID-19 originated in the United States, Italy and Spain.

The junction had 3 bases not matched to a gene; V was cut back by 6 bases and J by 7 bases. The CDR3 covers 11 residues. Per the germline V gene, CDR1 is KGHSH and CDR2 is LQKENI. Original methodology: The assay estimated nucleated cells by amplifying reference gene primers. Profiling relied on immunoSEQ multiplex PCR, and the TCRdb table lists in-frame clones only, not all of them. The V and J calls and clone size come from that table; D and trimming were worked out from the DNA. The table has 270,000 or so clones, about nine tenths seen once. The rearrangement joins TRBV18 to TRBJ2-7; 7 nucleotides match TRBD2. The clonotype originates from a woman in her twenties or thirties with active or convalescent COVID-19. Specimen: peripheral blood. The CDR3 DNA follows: TGTGCCAGCTCGTACGGGGGGGAGCAGTACTTC. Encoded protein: CASSYGGEQYF. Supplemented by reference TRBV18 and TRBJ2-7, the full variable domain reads NAGVMQNPRHLVRRRGQEARLRCSPMKGHSHVYWYRQLPEEGLKFMVYLQKENIIDESGMPKERFSAEFPKEGPSILRIQQVVRGDSAAYFCASSYGGEQYFGPGTRLTVT.